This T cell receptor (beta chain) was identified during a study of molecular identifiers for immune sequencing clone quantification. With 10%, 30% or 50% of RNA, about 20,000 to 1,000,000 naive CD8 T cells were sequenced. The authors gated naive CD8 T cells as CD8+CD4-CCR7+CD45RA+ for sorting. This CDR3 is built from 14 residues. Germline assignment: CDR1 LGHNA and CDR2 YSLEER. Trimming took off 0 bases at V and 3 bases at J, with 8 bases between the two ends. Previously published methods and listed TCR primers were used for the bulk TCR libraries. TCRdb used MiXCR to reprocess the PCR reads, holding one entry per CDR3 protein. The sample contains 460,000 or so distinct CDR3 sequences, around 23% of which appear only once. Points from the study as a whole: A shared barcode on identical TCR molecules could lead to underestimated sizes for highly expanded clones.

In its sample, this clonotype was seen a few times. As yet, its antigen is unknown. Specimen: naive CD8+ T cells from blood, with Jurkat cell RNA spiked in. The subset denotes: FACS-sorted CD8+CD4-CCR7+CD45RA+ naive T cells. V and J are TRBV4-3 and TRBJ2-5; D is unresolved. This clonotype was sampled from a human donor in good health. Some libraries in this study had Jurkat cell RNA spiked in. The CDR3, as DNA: TGCGCCAGCAGCCAAGATGGAACAGAAGAGACCCAGTACTTC. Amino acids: CASSQDGTEETQYF.